This TCR beta chain came from a study of cytomegalovirus exposure and HLA in healthy donors. Study information: The Caucasian-associated ancestry cluster contained 75% to 85% of the 300 to 450 genotyped donors. Whole-study results and caveats: The study labeled fewer than 200 TCR beta chains cytomegalovirus-associated. HLA alleles showed associations with 15,000 to 20,000 TCR beta sequences in a later analysis, at a 0.05 false discovery rate.

About this clone: Its antigen is as yet unknown.

Per germline, CDR1 SGHTA and CDR2 FQGNSA. With 1 base removed from V and 4 bases from J, the gap between germline ends came to 11 bases. This CDR3 has 15 residues. The PCR made use of 60 Vbeta and 13 Jbeta primers. Libraries were prepared by immunoSEQ multiplex PCR; TCRdb keeps only in-frame clonotypes and omits some of them. Of 150,000 to 200,000 clones listed, 60% to 80% are singletons. V is TRBV7-2 and J is TRBJ1-3; TRBD1 is a possible D gene (5 bases). The sample taken for sequencing was PBMCs. The TCR was taken from a man between 18 and 35 years old in good health and CMV-seropositive. In nucleotides, the CDR3 is TGTGCCAGCAGCTTAGGTCAGGGAAGAGGAAACACCATATATTTT. Protein product: CASSLGQGRGNTIYF.